This T cell receptor (beta chain) was sequenced during a study of blood T cell repertoires in COVID-19. V was cut by 3 bases and J by 5 bases, with 18 bases left in between. The germline CDR1 and CDR2 sequences are KGHDR and SFDVKD. This CDR3 is built from 16 residues. Sequencing was performed with immunoSEQ multiplex PCR; in TCRdb, only in-frame clones are kept and a portion is missing. The data hold more than 250,000 clones, with approximately 86% observed a single time. V is TRBV24-1 and J is TRBJ1-2; D not resolved. The clonotype comes from a human donor in a cohort sampled during active COVID-19. The source material was peripheral blood. The CDR3 nucleotides read TGTGCCACCAGTGATCCTGAGGCCCCCCCCCGGTATGGCTACACCTTC. This sequence encodes CATSDPEAPPRYGYTF.